This TCR beta chain was found in a study of blood T cell repertoires in COVID-19. Germline V lookup: CDR1 KGHSH, CDR2 LQKENI. The CDR3 runs 15 residues. With 4 bases clipped from V and 5 bases from J, the junction kept 7 bases outside the gene matches. Cohort 3 recovery required two negative PCRs, clearance, or symptom resolution. In the original processing: Estimation of nucleated cell counts relied on the amplification of reference gene primers. Some clones are missing from TCRdb's copy, which holds only in-frame ones; the method was immunoSEQ multiplex PCR. V and J calls and clone size follow that table, whereas D and trimming were derived from the DNA. This table has roughly 310,000 clones, 89% appearing once.

The sequence came from a woman in her thirties or forties who had recovered from COVID-19. Sample: PBMCs or T cells enriched from blood (not recorded which). V usage is TRBV18 and J usage is TRBJ2-3; 9 positions agree with TRBD1. As DNA, the CDR3 is TGTGCCAGCTCACTTGGGACAGGGTTTAGAGATACGCAGTATTTT. Translating it yields CASSLGTGFRDTQYF.